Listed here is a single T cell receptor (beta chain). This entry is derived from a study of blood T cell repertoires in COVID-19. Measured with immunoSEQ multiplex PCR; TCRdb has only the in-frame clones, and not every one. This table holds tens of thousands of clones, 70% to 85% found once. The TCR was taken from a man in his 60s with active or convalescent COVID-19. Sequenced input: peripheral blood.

The DNA for the CDR3 is TGTGCCAGCAGCCGAGTTGGAGTAGACAATGAGCAGTTCTTC. It translates to CASSRVGVDNEQFF. This rearrangement joins TRBV11-3 to TRBJ2-1; the D is unclear. The germline V and J ends were trimmed by 5 bases and 5 bases, with 13 bases remaining between them. This CDR3 contains 14 residues. Germline loops: CDR1 SGHNT, CDR2 YENEEA.